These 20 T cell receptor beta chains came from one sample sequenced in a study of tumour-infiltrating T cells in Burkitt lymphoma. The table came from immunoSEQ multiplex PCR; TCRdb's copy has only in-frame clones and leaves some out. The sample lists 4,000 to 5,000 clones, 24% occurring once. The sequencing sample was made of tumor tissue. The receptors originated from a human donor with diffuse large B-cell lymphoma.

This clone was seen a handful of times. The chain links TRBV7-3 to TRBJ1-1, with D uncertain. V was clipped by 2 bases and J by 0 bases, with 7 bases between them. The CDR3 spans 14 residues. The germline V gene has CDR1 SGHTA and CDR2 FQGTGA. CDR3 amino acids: CASSLAAMNTEAFF. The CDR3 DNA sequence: TGTGCCAGCAGCTTAGCCGCCATGAACACTGAAGCTTTCTTT.

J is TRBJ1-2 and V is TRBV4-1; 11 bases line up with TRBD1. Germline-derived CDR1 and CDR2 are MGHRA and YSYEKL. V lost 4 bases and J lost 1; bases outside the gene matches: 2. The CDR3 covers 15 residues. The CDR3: CASSPGTGGNYGYTF. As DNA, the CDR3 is TGCGCCAGCAGCCCTGGGACAGGGGGTAACTATGGCTACACCTTC.

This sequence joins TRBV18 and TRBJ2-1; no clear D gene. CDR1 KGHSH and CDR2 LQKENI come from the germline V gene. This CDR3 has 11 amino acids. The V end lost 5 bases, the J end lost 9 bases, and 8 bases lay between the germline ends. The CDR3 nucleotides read TGTGCCAGCTCATGGCTAGGTGAGCAGTTCTTC. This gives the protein CASSWLGEQFF.

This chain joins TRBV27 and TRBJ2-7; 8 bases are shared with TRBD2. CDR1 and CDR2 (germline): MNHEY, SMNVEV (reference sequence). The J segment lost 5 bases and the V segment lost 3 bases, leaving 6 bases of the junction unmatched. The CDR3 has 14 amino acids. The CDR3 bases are TGTGCCAGCAGTTTGGGGTCGGGAGGGGACGAGCAGTACTTC. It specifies CASSLGSGGDEQYF.

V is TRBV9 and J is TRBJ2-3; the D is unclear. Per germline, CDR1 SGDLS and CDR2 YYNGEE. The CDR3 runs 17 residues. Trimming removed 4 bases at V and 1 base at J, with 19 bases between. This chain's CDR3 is CASSPPLRRSRTDTQYF. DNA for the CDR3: TGTGCCAGCAGCCCTCCTCTGAGAAGGAGCCGCACAGATACGCAGTATTTT. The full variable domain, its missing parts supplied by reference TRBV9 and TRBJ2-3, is DSGVTQTPKHLITATGQRVTLRCSPRSGDLSVYWYQQSLDQGLQFLIQYYNGEERAKGNILERFSAQQFPDLHSELNLSSLELGDSALYFCASSPPLRRSRTDTQYFGPGTRLTVL.

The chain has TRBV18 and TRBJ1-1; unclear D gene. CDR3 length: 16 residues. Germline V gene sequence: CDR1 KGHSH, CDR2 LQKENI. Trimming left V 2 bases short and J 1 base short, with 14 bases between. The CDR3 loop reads CASSPMTSGRNTEAFF. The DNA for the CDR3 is TGTGCCAGCTCACCAATGACATCAGGTAGGAACACTGAAGCTTTCTTT.

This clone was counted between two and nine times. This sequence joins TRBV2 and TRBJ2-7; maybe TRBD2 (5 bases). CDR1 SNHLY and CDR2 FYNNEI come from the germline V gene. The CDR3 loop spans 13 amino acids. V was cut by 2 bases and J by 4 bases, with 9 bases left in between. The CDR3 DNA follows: TGTGCCAGCAGTGAACAATCGGGGTACGAGCAGTACTTC. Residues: CASSEQSGYEQYF.

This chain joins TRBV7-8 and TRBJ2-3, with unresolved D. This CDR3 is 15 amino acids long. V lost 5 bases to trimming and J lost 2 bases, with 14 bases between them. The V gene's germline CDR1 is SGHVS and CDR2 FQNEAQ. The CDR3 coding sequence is TGTGCCAGCAGCCTGGTAGCTATCCTCACAGATACGCAGTATTTT. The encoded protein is CASSLVAILTDTQYF.

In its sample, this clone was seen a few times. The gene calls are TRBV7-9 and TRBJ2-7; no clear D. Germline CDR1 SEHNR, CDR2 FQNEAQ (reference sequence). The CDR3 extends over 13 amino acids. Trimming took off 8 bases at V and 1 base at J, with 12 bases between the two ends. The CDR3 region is CASRLDESYEQYF. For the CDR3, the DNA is TGTGCCAGCCGCCTAGATGAGTCCTACGAGCAGTACTTC. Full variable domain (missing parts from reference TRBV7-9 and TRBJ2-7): DTGVSQNPRHKITKRGQNVTFRCDPISEHNRLYWYRQTLGQGPEFLTYFQNEAQLEKSRLLSDRFSAERPKGSFSTLEIQRTEQGDSAMYLCASRLDESYEQYFGPGTRLTVT.

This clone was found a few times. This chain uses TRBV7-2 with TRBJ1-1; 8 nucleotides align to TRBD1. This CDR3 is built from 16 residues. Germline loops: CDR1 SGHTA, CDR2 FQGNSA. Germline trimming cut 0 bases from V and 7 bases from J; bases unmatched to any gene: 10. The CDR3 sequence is CASSLAPQGALHEAFF. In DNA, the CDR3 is TGTGCCAGCAGCTTAGCGCCGCAGGGGGCGCTTCATGAAGCTTTCTTT.

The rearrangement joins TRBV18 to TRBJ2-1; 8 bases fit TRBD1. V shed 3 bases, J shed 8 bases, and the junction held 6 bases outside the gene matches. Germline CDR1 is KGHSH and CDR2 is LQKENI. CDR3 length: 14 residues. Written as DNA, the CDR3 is TGTGCCAGCTCACCCAGACAGGGGACTGATGAGCAGTTCTTC. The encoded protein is CASSPRQGTDEQFF.

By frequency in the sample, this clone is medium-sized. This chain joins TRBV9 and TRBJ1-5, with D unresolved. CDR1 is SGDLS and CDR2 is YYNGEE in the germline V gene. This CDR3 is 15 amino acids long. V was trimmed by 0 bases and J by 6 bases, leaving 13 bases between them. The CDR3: CASSVAGGLGQPQHF. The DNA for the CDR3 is TGTGCCAGCAGCGTAGCTGGTGGGTTAGGTCAGCCCCAGCATTTT.

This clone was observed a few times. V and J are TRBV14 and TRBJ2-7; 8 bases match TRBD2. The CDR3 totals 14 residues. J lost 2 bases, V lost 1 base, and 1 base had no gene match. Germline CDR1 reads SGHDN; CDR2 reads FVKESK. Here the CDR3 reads CASSQVRGAYEQYF. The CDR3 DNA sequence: TGTGCCAGCAGCCAAGTGCGGGGGGCCTACGAGCAGTACTTC.

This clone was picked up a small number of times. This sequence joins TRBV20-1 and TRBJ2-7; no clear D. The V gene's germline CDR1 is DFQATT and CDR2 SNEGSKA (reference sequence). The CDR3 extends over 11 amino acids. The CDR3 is CSPISGHEQYF. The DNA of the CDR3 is TGCAGCCCTATTTCCGGCCACGAGCAGTACTTC.

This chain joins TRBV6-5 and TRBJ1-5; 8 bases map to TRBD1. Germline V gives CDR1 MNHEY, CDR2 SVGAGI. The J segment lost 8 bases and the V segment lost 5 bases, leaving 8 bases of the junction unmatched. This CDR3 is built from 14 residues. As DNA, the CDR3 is TGTGCCAGCAGTCTAAGGACAGGGAGGGAGCCCCAGCATTTT. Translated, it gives CASSLRTGREPQHF.

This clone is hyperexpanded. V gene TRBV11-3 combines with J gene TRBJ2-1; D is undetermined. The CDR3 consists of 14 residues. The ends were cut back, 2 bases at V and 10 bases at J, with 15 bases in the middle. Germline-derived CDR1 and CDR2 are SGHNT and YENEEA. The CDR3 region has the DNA TGTGCCAGCAGCTTAACCCCGGCGGATCCGGAGCAGTTCTTC. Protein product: CASSLTPADPEQFF.

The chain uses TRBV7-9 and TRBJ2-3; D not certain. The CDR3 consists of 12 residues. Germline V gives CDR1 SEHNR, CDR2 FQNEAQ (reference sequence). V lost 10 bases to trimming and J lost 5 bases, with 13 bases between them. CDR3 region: CATSLQKDTQYF. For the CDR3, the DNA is TGTGCCACCTCCCTCCAGAAAGATACGCAGTATTTT.

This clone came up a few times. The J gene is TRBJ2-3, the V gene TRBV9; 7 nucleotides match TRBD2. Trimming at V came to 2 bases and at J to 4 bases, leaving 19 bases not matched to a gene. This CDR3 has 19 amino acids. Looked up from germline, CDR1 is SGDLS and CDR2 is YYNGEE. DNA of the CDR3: TGTGCCAGCAGCGTGGAGAGGATCGGAGAGCGGGATTGGCCAGATACGCAGTATTTT. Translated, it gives CASSVERIGERDWPDTQYF.

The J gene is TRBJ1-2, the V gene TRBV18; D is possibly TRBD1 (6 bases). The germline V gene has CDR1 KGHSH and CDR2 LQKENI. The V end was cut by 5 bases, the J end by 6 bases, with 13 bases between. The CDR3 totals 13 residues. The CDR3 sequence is CASSGQGTHGYTF. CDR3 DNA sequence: TGTGCCAGCTCAGGCCAGGGGACCCATGGCTACACCTTC.

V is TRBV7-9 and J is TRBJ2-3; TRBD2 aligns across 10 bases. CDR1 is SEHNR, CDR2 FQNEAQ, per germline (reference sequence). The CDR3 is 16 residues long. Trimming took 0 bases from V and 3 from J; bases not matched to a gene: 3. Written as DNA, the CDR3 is TGTGCCAGCAGCTTAGCACTAGCGGGGCTTACAGATACGCAGTATTTT. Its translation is CASSLALAGLTDTQYF.